The clone carrying this TCR beta chain was recorded once. The CDR3 totals 16 residues. Germline CDR1 and CDR2: SGHRS and YFSETQ. V lost 7 bases to trimming and J lost 0 bases; unmatched junction nucleotides: 10. This entry belongs to a study of identical twins. TCRdb re-analysed the 5' RACE reads in MiXCR, keeping a single row per CDR3 protein. The repertoire holds approximately 1.8 million distinct CDR3 sequences, with roughly a third as singletons. This sequence joins TRBV5-1 and TRBJ1-3; 7 positions agree with TRBD1. The receptor was derived from a newborn girl in good health. Material for sequencing was cord blood. CDR3 nucleotide sequence: TGCGCCAGCGGCCCGACGACAGGGAGCTCTGGAAACACCATATATTTT. Translated, it gives CASGPTTGSSGNTIYF.